One sample yielded the 14 T cell receptor beta chains listed below, sequenced in a study of radiotherapy plus CTLA-4 blockade in lung cancer. Assay used: immunoSEQ multiplex PCR; TCRdb lists only in-frame clones, some missing. This sample has some 41,000 clones, with about 67% found just once. This specimen consisted of peripheral blood, obtained from a patient treated with radiotherapy plus ipilimumab. These receptors were obtained from a human donor with non-small cell lung cancer who had a partial response to radiotherapy plus ipilimumab.

A remark on this clone: An end of the junction does not agree with germline; a read error may underlie this. V usage is TRBV4-1 and J usage is TRBJ1-2, with D maybe TRBD1 (6 bases). Germline lookup yields CDR1 MGHRA and CDR2 YSYEKL. The CDR3 totals 16 residues. For the CDR3, the DNA is TGCGTCAGCAGCACGACCATGGACAGCACAAACTATGGCTACACCTTC. It translates to CVSSTTMDSTNYGYTF.

This chain uses TRBV9 with TRBJ1-6; D gene unclear. Germline lookup yields CDR1 SGDLS and CDR2 YYNGEE. The CDR3 covers 15 residues. V lost 0 bases, J lost 9 bases, and 13 bases lay in between. CDR3 sequence reads: CASSVDPLRGSPLHF. The CDR3 DNA reads as TGTGCCAGCAGCGTAGACCCCCTCCGGGGTTCACCCCTCCACTTT.

This clone was seen a handful of times. V and J are TRBV14 and TRBJ2-1; 10 nucleotides match TRBD2. There are 20 residues in the CDR3. V was pared by 0 bases and J by 4 bases, with 15 bases of the junction left unmatched. The germline V gene encodes CDR1 SGHDN and CDR2 FVKESK. CDR3 bases: TGTGCCAGCAGCCAAGAGCCGAGGACTAGCGGCGGCCCCCTATACAATGAGCAGTTCTTC. Translated: CASSQEPRTSGGPLYNEQFF.

This clone has just one count. Other DNA sequences in this sample translate to the same CDR3. J is TRBJ1-5 and V is TRBV19; D is perhaps TRBD1 (5 bases). V lost 3 bases and J 7 bases, leaving 10 bases between the germline ends. Germline V gene data show CDR1 as LNHDA and CDR2 as SQIVND (reference sequence). The CDR3 is made up of 13 amino acids. CDR3 in DNA: TGTGCCAGTAGTATCGGGGGGAACCAGCCCCAGCATTTT. This encodes CASSIGGNQPQHF.

This clone came up many times. V usage is TRBV7-9 and J usage is TRBJ1-1; a weak D match, TRBD1 (6 bases). The length of the CDR3 is 11 residues. V was shortened by 6 bases and J by 7 bases, with 9 bases between the two germline ends. The V gene's germline CDR1 is SEHNR and CDR2 FQNEAQ (reference sequence). CDR3 protein: CASSLTGEAFF. CDR3 coding DNA: TGTGCCAGCAGTTTGACAGGTGAAGCTTTCTTT.

The rearrangement links TRBV28 to TRBJ2-1; weak D call: TRBD2 (5 bases). The CDR3 runs to 15 residues. Germline CDR1 is MDHEN and CDR2 is SYDVKM. Trimming removed 6 bases from V and 0 bases from J, with 12 bases in between. CDR3 bases: TGTGCCAGCAGAACGACTGGGAGCTCCTACAATGAGCAGTTCTTC. Its protein is CASRTTGSSYNEQFF. The complete variable domain, with remaining parts taken from reference TRBV28 and TRBJ2-1, reads DVKVTQSSRYLVKRTGEKVFLECVQDMDHENMFWYRQDPGLGLRLIYFSYDVKMKEKGDIPEGYSVSREKKERFSLILESASTNQTSMYLCASRTTGSSYNEQFFGPGTRLTVL.

The rearrangement uses TRBV7-9 and TRBJ1-2; 9 bases map to TRBD1. This CDR3 is built from 15 residues. V dropped 5 bases and J dropped 7; count of bases not matched to a gene: 11. Germline loops: CDR1 SEHNR, CDR2 FQNEAQ (reference sequence). CDR3 DNA sequence: TGTGCCAGCAGCCCGAGGGGACAGGGAGGTGCTGGCTACACCTTC. Translated: CASSPRGQGGAGYTF.

The gene calls are TRBV4-1 and TRBJ2-2; 9 bases fit TRBD1. After removal of 4 bases from V and 3 bases from J, the junction contained 3 bases not matched to a gene. In germline, CDR1 is MGHRA, CDR2 YSYEKL. This CDR3 has 15 residues. CDR3 nucleotides: TGCGCCAGCAGCCGGGGACAGGGCTACACCGGGGAGCTGTTTTTT. This sequence encodes CASSRGQGYTGELFF.

The V call is TRBV29-1, the J call TRBJ2-3; 7 bases are shared with TRBD2. The germline CDR1 and CDR2 sequences are SQVTM and ANQGSEA. CDR3 length: 15 residues. V gave up 5 bases and J gave up 2 bases; unmatched junction bases: 10. The CDR3 reads CSVNREGSVTDTQYF. DNA of the CDR3: TGCAGCGTTAATAGGGAGGGTTCCGTCACAGATACGCAGTATTTT.

The chain combines TRBV4-1 with TRBJ2-7, with 12 nucleotides matching TRBD2. The CDR3 is 15 amino acids. Germline lookup yields CDR1 MGHRA and CDR2 YSYEKL. V shed 3 bases, J shed 0 bases, and the junction held 0 bases outside the gene matches. The CDR3 region has the DNA TGCGCCAGCAGCCAGACTAGCGGGGGCTCCTACGAGCAGTACTTC. Residues: CASSQTSGGSYEQYF.

The J gene is TRBJ2-7, the V gene TRBV6-1; 11 nucleotides match TRBD1. Trimming took 6 bases from V and 12 from J; bases not matched to a gene: 10. Germline loops: CDR1 MNHNS, CDR2 SASEGT. CDR3 size: 13 residues. The CDR3 loop reads CASSGTGGAVPYF. CDR3 nucleotide sequence: TGTGCCAGCAGCGGGACAGGGGGGGCGGTGCCGTACTTC.

The chain has TRBV5-4 and TRBJ1-3; 8 bases match TRBD1. The CDR3 runs to 15 residues. Germline V gene data show CDR1 as SGHNT and CDR2 as YYREEE (reference sequence). V dropped 4 bases and J dropped 3; count of bases not matched to a gene: 6. The CDR3 sequence: CASSSTGTGGNTIYF. CDR3 sequence (DNA): TGTGCCAGCAGCAGTACCGGGACAGGTGGAAACACCATATATTTT. Drawing the rest from reference TRBV5-4 and TRBJ1-3, the complete variable domain is ETGVTQSPTHLIKTRGQQVTLRCSSQSGHNTVSWYQQALGQGPQFIFQYYREEENGRGNFPPRFSGLQFPNYSSELNVNALELDDSALYLCASSSTGTGGNTIYFGEGSWLTVV.

In nucleotides, the CDR3 is TGCGCCAGCAGCTTGCCTCGCTCTAGCGGTTACAATGAGCAGTTCTTC. Residues: CASSLPRSSGYNEQFF. The V gene is TRBV5-1, the J gene TRBJ2-1; 7 nucleotides match TRBD2. The germline gives CDR1 SGHRS, CDR2 YFSETQ. V lost 1 base and J lost 4; bases outside the gene matches: 8. The CDR3 consists of 16 residues.

This clone occurred many times. The chain uses TRBV5-1 and TRBJ2-6; the D is unclear. V was shortened by 1 base and J by 0 bases, with 8 bases between the two germline ends. Looked up from germline, CDR1 is SGHRS and CDR2 is YFSETQ. The CDR3 covers 16 residues. CDR3: CASSLQWSSGANVLTF. The CDR3 DNA reads as TGCGCCAGCAGCTTGCAGTGGAGCTCTGGGGCCAACGTCCTGACTTTC.